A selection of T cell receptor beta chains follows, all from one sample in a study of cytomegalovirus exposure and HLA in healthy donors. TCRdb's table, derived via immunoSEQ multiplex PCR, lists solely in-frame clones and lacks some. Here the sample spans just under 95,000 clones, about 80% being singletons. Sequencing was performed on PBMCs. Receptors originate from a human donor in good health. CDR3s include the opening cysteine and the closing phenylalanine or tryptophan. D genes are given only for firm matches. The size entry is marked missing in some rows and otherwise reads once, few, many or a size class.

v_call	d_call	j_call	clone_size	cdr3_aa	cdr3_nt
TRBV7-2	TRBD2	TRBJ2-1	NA	CASSLGPGGALYNEQFF	TGTGCCAGCAGCTTAGGGCCCGGGGGGGCTTTGTACAATGAGCAGTTCTTC
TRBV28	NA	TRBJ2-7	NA	CASSSTGVYEQYF	TGTGCCAGCAGTAGCACAGGCGTCTACGAGCAGTACTTC
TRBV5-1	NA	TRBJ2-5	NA	CASSSPRPGETQYF	TGCGCCAGCAGCTCGCCGAGGCCTGGAGAGACCCAGTACTTC
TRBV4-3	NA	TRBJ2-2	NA	CASSQGPTGNTGELFF	TGCGCCAGCAGCCAAGGGCCAACAGGGAACACCGGGGAGCTGTTTTTT
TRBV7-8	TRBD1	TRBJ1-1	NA	CASSLTGGYNTEAFF	TGTGCCAGCAGCTTAACAGGGGGGTACAACACTGAAGCTTTCTTT
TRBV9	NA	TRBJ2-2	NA	CASSQVGELFF	TGTGCCAGCAGCCAGGTAGGGGAGCTGTTTTTT
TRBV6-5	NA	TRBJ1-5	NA	CASSYDSTSNQPQHF	TGTGCCAGCAGCTATGACAGTACCAGCAATCAGCCCCAGCATTTT
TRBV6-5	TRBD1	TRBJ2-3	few	CASMGQGSDTQYF	TGTGCCAGCATGGGACAGGGATCAGATACGCAGTATTTT
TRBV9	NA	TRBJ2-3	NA	CASSVVSESTDTQYF	TGTGCCAGCAGCGTAGTAAGCGAAAGCACAGATACGCAGTATTTT
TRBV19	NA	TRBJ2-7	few	CASSDDHRSYEQYF	TGTGCCAGTAGCGACGACCACAGATCCTACGAGCAGTACTTC
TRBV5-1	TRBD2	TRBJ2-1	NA	CASTLGPGGYNEQFF	TGCGCCAGCACCTTGGGTCCGGGAGGCTACAATGAGCAGTTCTTC
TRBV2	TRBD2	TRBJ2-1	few	CARARTSGLPTYNEQFF	TGTGCCAGAGCCCGGACTAGCGGGCTACCGACCTACAATGAGCAGTTCTTC
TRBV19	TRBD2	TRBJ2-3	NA	CASGTSGGDGTDTQYF	TGTGCCAGTGGGACTAGCGGGGGGGACGGCACAGATACGCAGTATTTT
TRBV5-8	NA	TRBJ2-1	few	CASSPTAYNEQFF	TGTGCCAGCAGCCCGACAGCATACAATGAGCAGTTCTTC
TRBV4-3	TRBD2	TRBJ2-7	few	CASSRNLAGGSYEQYF	TGCGCCAGCAGCCGCAATCTAGCGGGAGGATCCTACGAGCAGTACTTC
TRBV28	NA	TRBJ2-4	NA	CASSSAGAKNIQYF	TGTGCCAGCAGTTCGGCGGGAGCCAAAAACATTCAGTACTTC
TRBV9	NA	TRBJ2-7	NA	CASSNRPSEQYF	TGTGCCAGCAGCAACCGCCCCAGCGAGCAGTACTTC
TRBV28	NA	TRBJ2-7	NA	CASSLGRTYEQYF	TGTGCCAGCAGTCTAGGTAGGACCTACGAGCAGTACTTC
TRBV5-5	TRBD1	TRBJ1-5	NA	CASSLGLGGMGQPQHF	TGTGCCAGCAGCTTGGGGTTAGGGGGCATGGGTCAGCCCCAGCATTTT
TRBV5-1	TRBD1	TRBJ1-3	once	CASFGTGSIRNTIYF	TGCGCCAGCTTTGGGACAGGAAGTATTAGAAACACCATATATTTT
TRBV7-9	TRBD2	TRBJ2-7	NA	CASSLELADYEQYF	TGTGCCAGCAGCTTAGAACTAGCGGACTACGAGCAGTACTTC
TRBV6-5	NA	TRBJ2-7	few	CASSYNRGGWEQYF	TGTGCCAGCAGTTACAATAGGGGCGGATGGGAGCAGTACTTC
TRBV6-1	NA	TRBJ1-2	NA	CASSPGGGGYGYTF	TGTGCCAGCAGCCCAGGTGGGGGCGGCTATGGCTACACCTTC
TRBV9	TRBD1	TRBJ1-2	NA	CASSVGQGTNYGYTF	TGTGCCAGCAGCGTAGGACAGGGTACTAACTATGGCTACACCTTC
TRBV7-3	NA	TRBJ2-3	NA	CASKSRTEDTQYF	TGTGCCAGCAAGAGTCGGACAGAGGATACGCAGTATTTT
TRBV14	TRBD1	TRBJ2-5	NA	CASSQSVGQVHETQYF	TGTGCCAGCAGCCAATCGGTGGGACAGGTTCATGAGACCCAGTACTTC
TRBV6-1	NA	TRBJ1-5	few	CASSVEGGDNQPQHF	TGTGCCAGCAGTGTTGAGGGAGGGGACAATCAGCCCCAGCATTTT
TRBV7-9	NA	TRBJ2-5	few	CASSPSGSETQYF	TGTGCCAGCAGCCCTTCAGGTTCGGAGACCCAGTACTTC
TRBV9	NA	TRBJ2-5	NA	CASSVGLAGTQYF	TGTGCCAGCAGCGTAGGCCTGGCGGGGACCCAGTACTTC
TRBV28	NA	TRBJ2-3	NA	CASSLAVTQYF	TGTGCCAGCAGTTTAGCGGTTACGCAGTATTTT
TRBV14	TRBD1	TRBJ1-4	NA	CASRRTGGGDEKLFF	TGTGCCAGCAGACGAACAGGGGGCGGAGATGAAAAACTGTTTTTT
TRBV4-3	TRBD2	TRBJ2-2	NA	CASSPWLAGEYGELFF	TGCGCCAGCAGCCCCTGGCTAGCGGGGGAATACGGGGAGCTGTTTTTT
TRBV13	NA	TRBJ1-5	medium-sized	CASSLCERGPPCNQPQHF	TGTGCCAGCAGCTTATGTGAAAGAGGGCCCCCATGCAATCAGCCCCAGCATTTT
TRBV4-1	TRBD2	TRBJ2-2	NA	CASSQVSSGPSTGELFF	TGCGCCAGCAGCCAAGTGTCTAGCGGGCCCTCCACCGGGGAGCTGTTTTTT
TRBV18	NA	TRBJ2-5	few	CASSPGLQETQYF	TGTGCCAGCTCACCTGGCCTCCAAGAGACCCAGTACTTC
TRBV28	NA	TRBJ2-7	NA	CASRGAGYEQYF	TGTGCCAGCAGGGGGGCGGGCTACGAGCAGTACTTC
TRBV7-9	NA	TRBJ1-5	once	CASSLGSGKGSQPQHF	TGTGCCAGCAGCTTAGGATCCGGGAAGGGTAGTCAGCCCCAGCATTTT
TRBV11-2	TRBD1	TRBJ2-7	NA	CASSNRGQGSYEQYF	TGTGCCAGCAGCAACCGAGGACAGGGCTCCTACGAGCAGTACTTC
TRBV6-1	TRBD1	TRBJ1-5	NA	CASIPGQGGQPQHF	TGTGCCAGCATCCCAGGACAGGGTGGTCAGCCCCAGCATTTT
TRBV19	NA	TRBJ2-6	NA	CASTDRMGGANVLTF	TGTGCCAGTACCGACAGGATGGGGGGGGCCAACGTCCTGACTTTC
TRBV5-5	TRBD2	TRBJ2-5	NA	CASSSGLAGRRAETQYF	TGTGCCAGCAGCTCCGGACTAGCGGGCAGGAGGGCAGAGACCCAGTACTTC
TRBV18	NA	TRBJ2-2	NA	CASSLRVEPTGELFF	TGTGCCAGCTCACTTCGGGTCGAACCCACCGGGGAGCTGTTTTTT
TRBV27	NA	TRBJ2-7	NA	CASSSSSYEQYF	TGTGCCAGCAGTTCCAGCTCCTACGAGCAGTACTTC
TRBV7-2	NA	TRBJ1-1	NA	CASSPRRGNTEAFF	TGTGCCAGCAGCCCCCGGAGGGGGAACACTGAAGCTTTCTTT
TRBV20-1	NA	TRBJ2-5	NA	CSAPIETQYF	TGCAGTGCTCCTATAGAGACCCAGTACTTC
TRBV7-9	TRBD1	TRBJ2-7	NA	CASSFGRQGTPSGEQYF	TGTGCCAGCAGCTTTGGGAGACAGGGAACCCCGTCCGGGGAGCAGTACTTC
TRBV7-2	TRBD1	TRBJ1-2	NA	CASSRPDRAYTGYTF	TGTGCCAGCAGCCGTCCGGACAGGGCGTACACTGGCTACACCTTC
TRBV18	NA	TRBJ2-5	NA	CASSAEGETQYF	TGTGCCAGCTCAGCCGAGGGTGAGACCCAGTACTTC
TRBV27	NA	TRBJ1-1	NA	CASSYDSQNTEAFF	TGTGCCAGCAGTTATGACAGTCAGAACACTGAAGCTTTCTTT
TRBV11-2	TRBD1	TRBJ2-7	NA	CASSLTDRGFEQYF	TGTGCCAGCAGCTTAACGGACAGGGGGTTCGAGCAGTACTTC
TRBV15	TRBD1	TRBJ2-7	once	CATSRDRAGGVHEQYF	TGTGCCACCAGCAGAGATCGCGCAGGGGGCGTGCACGAGCAGTACTTC
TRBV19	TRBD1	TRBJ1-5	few	CASSIRGQGIQPQHF	TGTGCCAGTAGTATAAGAGGACAGGGTATCCAGCCCCAGCATTTT
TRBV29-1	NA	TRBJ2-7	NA	CSVEVQGYEQYF	TGCAGCGTTGAGGTCCAGGGCTACGAGCAGTACTTC
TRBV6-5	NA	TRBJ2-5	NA	CASSYSDSRATQYF	TGTGCCAGCAGTTACTCGGACAGTCGGGCGACCCAGTACTTC
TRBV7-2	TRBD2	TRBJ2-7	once	CASSRYLSGGLTYEQYF	TGTGCCAGCAGCCGATACCTCAGCGGGGGGCTCACCTACGAGCAGTACTTC